These T cell receptor beta chains were read from a single sample in a study of T cell changes during pregnancy in multiple sclerosis. Generated by immunoSEQ multiplex PCR, the TCRdb table keeps only in-frame clones and is missing some. The table shows around 62,000 clones, with around 89% occurring only once. Here the sequenced sample was peripheral blood, taken in the first trimester of pregnancy. The receptors stem from a female donor with multiple sclerosis, enrolled in a pregnancy study. Each CDR3 is given with its conserved first and last residue. D genes are given only for firm matches. Some rows mark clone size as missing; the rest say once, few, many or name a class of expanded clone.

D gene,clone size,J gene,V gene,CDR3 protein,CDR3 DNA
-,once,TRBJ1-1,TRBV6-1,CASSEWAVDREAFF,TGTGCCAGCAGTGAATGGGCCGTGGATCGCGAAGCTTTCTTT
TRBD2,once,TRBJ2-1,TRBV5-1,CASSLFGLAFNEQFF,TGCGCCAGCAGCTTGTTCGGACTAGCGTTCAATGAGCAGTTCTTC
-,-,TRBJ2-1,TRBV7-8,CASSRQGLGYNEQFF,TGTGCCAGCAGCCGACAGGGACTGGGATACAATGAGCAGTTCTTC
TRBD1,-,TRBJ2-2,TRBV7-6,CASSPSGGWDTGELFF,TGTGCCAGCAGTCCATCAGGGGGCTGGGACACCGGGGAGCTGTTTTTT
-,once,TRBJ1-3,TRBV13,CASSDGQTSGNTIYF,TGTGCCAGCAGTGACGGACAAACTTCTGGAAACACCATATATTTT
-,-,TRBJ1-2,TRBV5-1,CASSPRGGASGGYTF,TGCGCCAGCAGCCCGCGGGGGGGTGCCTCCGGTGGCTACACCTTC
TRBD1,-,TRBJ1-2,TRBV18,CASSPQGGSAGYTF,TGTGCCAGCTCACCTCAAGGGGGCTCGGCTGGCTACACCTTC
-,-,TRBJ2-7,TRBV5-6,CASSTGQGQYF,TGTGCCAGCAGCACGGGCCAGGGGCAGTACTTC
-,-,TRBJ2-1,TRBV7-9,CASSPTGPGQFF,TGTGCCAGCAGCCCGACTGGTCCCGGGCAGTTCTTC
TRBD1,once,TRBJ2-7,TRBV6-1,CASSERTGGRYEQYF,TGTGCCAGCAGTGAAAGAACAGGGGGAAGGTACGAGCAGTACTTC
-,-,TRBJ2-1,TRBV30,CAWSVLGGLRNEQFF,TGTGCCTGGAGTGTACTTGGAGGGCTTAGGAATGAGCAGTTCTTC
-,few,TRBJ1-1,TRBV6-5,CASSYSSRFEAFF,TGTGCCAGCAGTTACTCGTCGAGGTTTGAAGCTTTCTTT
-,medium-sized,TRBJ1-3,TRBV29-1,CSVLEGNTIYF,TGCAGCGTCCTGGAGGGAAACACCATATATTTT
-,-,TRBJ2-7,TRBV2,CASIEERWYEQYF,TGTGCCAGCATAGAGGAGCGGTGGTACGAGCAGTACTTC
-,-,TRBJ2-2,TRBV18,CASSPFGQNTGELFF,TGTGCCAGCTCACCCTTCGGACAAAACACCGGGGAGCTGTTTTTT
TRBD2,-,TRBJ2-3,TRBV7-3,CASSPTSGASTDTQYF,TGTGCCAGCAGCCCTACTAGCGGAGCTAGCACAGATACGCAGTATTTT
-,-,TRBJ2-7,TRBV10-1,CASSDKGWEQYF,TGCGCCAGCAGTGATAAGGGGTGGGAGCAGTACTTC
TRBD2,-,TRBJ2-2,TRBV7-3,CASSTSLAGGNTGELFF,TGTGCCAGCAGCACCTCACTAGCGGGGGGAAACACCGGGGAGCTGTTTTTT
TRBD2,-,TRBJ2-5,TRBV18,CASSPITGTSGKETQYF,TGTGCCAGCTCACCCATTACCGGGACTAGCGGGAAAGAGACCCAGTACTTC
-,-,TRBJ1-5,TRBV11-2,CASSSVTVHQPQHF,TGTGCCAGCAGCTCCGTGACAGTCCATCAGCCCCAGCATTTT
-,-,TRBJ1-1,TRBV10-3,CAISVQGSDTEAFF,TGTGCCATCAGTGTCCAGGGATCTGACACTGAAGCTTTCTTT
TRBD1,-,TRBJ2-2,TRBV5-3,CARSFLQGVFHRELFF,TGTGCCAGAAGCTTCCTCCAGGGGGTCTTCCATAGGGAGCTGTTTTTT
-,-,TRBJ2-6,TRBV19,CASQGSGANVLTF,TGTGCCAGTCAGGGCTCTGGGGCCAACGTCCTGACTTTC
-,-,TRBJ1-1,TRBV28,CASSLPGAEAFF,TGTGCCAGCAGTTTACCGGGGGCTGAAGCTTTCTTT
-,-,TRBJ1-2,TRBV7-9,CASSPDRDDNYGYTF,TGTGCCAGCAGCCCAGACAGAGACGATAACTATGGCTACACCTTC
TRBD1,-,TRBJ1-1,TRBV6-6,CASSYERGQRTEAFF,TGTGCCAGCAGTTACGAGAGGGGGCAACGCACTGAAGCTTTCTTT
TRBD1,-,TRBJ2-7,TRBV5-1,CASSPWDRHYEQYF,TGCGCCAGCAGCCCCTGGGACAGACACTACGAGCAGTACTTC
TRBD1,-,TRBJ2-3,TRBV4-3,CASSPEGGYGDTQYF,TGCGCCAGCAGCCCGGAAGGGGGCTATGGAGATACGCAGTATTTT
-,-,TRBJ1-4,TRBV7-9,CASSRRTAEKLFF,TGTGCCAGCAGCCGCAGGACAGCAGAAAAACTGTTTTTT
TRBD2,-,TRBJ2-1,TRBV7-2,CASRRLAGVFNEQFF,TGTGCCAGCAGGAGACTAGCGGGAGTTTTCAATGAGCAGTTCTTC